This T cell receptor beta chain was documented in a study of stem cell transplantation in POMP-related autoinflammatory disease. The wider study: Before transplant: CD4+ naive skewing, low CD8+ proportions, reduced cytokine secretion.

Produced via immunoSEQ multiplex PCR; TCRdb's table is partial and in-frame only. The profile shows some 3,000 clones, about 91% of them singletons. Trimming removed 5 bases at V and 2 bases at J, with 4 bases between. Per germline, CDR1 SGHTS and CDR2 YDEGEE. The CDR3 sequence is 11 residues long. Worth noting for this clone: What it binds is unknown.

General study findings and limits: Unique TRB V-J gene pairings were limited in number in patients with PRAID. A trend toward lower repertoire diversity and greater clonality appeared in every analyzed T-cell subset of PRAID patients.

The input for sequencing was CD4+ follicular helper T cells (Tfh) from PBMCs, taken after stem cell transplantation. This clonotype was obtained from a human patient with POMP-related autoinflammation and immune dysregulation (PRAID). Some of the T cells may derive from the graft donor. The chain combines TRBV5-8 with TRBJ2-5, with D uncertain. In DNA, the CDR3 is TGTGCCAGCAGGGCGCAAGAGACCCAGTACTTC. This gives the protein CASRAQETQYF.